This TCR beta chain is from a study of tumor and adjacent non-tumor tissue in lung cancer. Study summary: Aged about 31 to 76 years, patients included roughly ten men and a handful of women with stage I to III disease.

No cell sorting was done before RNA was extracted from the tissue. Newly diagnosed lung cancer patients had thoracic surgery in China, August–late 2014, without prior chemotherapy. A modified ARM-PCR protocol with three rounds of nested PCR amplified TCRbeta. One entry per CDR3 protein, called by TCRdb with MiXCR from the multiplex PCR reads. The top ten hold approximately 25% of the sample, which has about 200,000 distinct CDR3 sequences, 71% seen once. Notes on this clonotype: The antigen remains undetermined.

This CDR3 has 15 amino acids. The germline V gene encodes CDR1 SGHTA and CDR2 FQGNSA. The V and J ends lost 5 bases and 12 bases, in that order; junction bases with no gene match: 13. Overall study results and limits: Normal lung showed higher cumulative top 100 clone frequency than tumor.

J is TRBJ1-1 and V is TRBV7-2, with TRBD1 matching 12 bases. This TCR came from a man aged 55-75 years with non-small cell lung cancer. The sequenced sample consisted of lung tumor tissue. CDR3 sequence reads: CASSLGQGATRRTFF. The CDR3 coding sequence is TGTGCCAGCAGCCTGGGACAGGGGGCTACACGCCGAACTTTCTTT.